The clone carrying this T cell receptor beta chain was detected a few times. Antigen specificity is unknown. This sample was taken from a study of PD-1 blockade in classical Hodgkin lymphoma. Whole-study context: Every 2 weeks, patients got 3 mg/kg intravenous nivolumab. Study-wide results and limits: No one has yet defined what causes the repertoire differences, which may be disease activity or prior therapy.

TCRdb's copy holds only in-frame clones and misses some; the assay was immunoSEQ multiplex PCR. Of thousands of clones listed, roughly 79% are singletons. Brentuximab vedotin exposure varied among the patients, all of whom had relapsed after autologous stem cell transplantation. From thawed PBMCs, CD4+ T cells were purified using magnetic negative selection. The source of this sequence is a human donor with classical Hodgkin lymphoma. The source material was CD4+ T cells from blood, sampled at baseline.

Here the CDR3 DNA reads TGTGCCAGCACCCCTACCCTCAGAGCGGGGAAGTCCTACGAGCAGTACTTC. Translating it yields CASTPTLRAGKSYEQYF. The chain combines TRBV9 with TRBJ2-7, with 7 bases identical to TRBD2. The CDR3 sequence is 17 residues long. The V gene end was trimmed by 6 bases and the J gene end by 1 base; junction bases not matched to a gene: 16. Germline values: CDR1 SGDLS, CDR2 YYNGEE.